This is a list of T cell receptor beta chains from one sample in a study of response to subunit inactivated influenza vaccine. TCRdb itself ran the RT-PCR reads through MiXCR, one entry per CDR3 protein. The table lists approximately 500,000 distinct CDR3 sequences, over 10% of them singletons, with 13% in the top ten. Sequenced material: PBMCs from blood, taken 40 to 50 days after vaccination. These receptors were taken from a man aged 50 to 60 who received an inactivated influenza vaccine. The CDR3 runs from the conserved cysteine through the conserved F or W. Each record gives: clone size, D gene, V gene, J gene, CDR3 protein, CDR3 DNA. A D gene is named only where the DNA matches it firmly. A clone size is listed for some rows: how often the clone was seen (once, few, many), or a class if it is expanded.

clone size: few
D gene: TRBD2
V gene: TRBV28
J gene: TRBJ2-7
CDR3 protein: CASSLLAGAREQYF
CDR3 DNA: TGTGCCAGCAGTTTACTAGCGGGAGCTCGCGAGCAGTACTTC

clone size: NA
D gene: TRBD1
V gene: TRBV13
J gene: TRBJ1-2
CDR3 protein: CASSPISGGDREDYGYTF
CDR3 DNA: TGTGCCAGCAGCCCTATTTCTGGTGGTGACAGGGAAGACTATGGCTACACCTTC

clone size: few
D gene: TRBD2
V gene: TRBV15
J gene: TRBJ2-7
CDR3 protein: CATSRGLAERNEQYF
CDR3 DNA: TGTGCCACCAGCAGGGGACTAGCGGAGAGAAACGAGCAGTACTTC

clone size: once
D gene: TRBD2
V gene: TRBV11-2
J gene: TRBJ2-5
CDR3 protein: CASSSPRRSSGGAETQYF
CDR3 DNA: TGTGCCAGCAGCTCCCCGCGCCGATCTAGCGGGGGGGCGGAGACCCAGTACTTC

clone size: NA
D gene: NA
V gene: TRBV7-9
J gene: TRBJ1-4
CDR3 protein: CASSSAGGSNEKLFF
CDR3 DNA: TGTGCCAGCAGCTCTGCGGGGGGAAGTAATGAAAAACTGTTTTTT

clone size: few
D gene: TRBD1
V gene: TRBV9
J gene: TRBJ2-5
CDR3 protein: CASSASGTGVFLETQYF
CDR3 DNA: TGTGCCAGCAGCGCTTCGGGGACAGGGGTTTTCCTAGAGACCCAGTACTTC

clone size: NA
D gene: TRBD2
V gene: TRBV10-3
J gene: TRBJ2-1
CDR3 protein: CAISGTSSSYNEQFF
CDR3 DNA: TGTGCCATCTCAGGGACTAGCTCATCCTACAATGAGCAGTTCTTC

clone size: few
D gene: TRBD1
V gene: TRBV9
J gene: TRBJ2-2
CDR3 protein: CASSVGGDRVHSGELFF
CDR3 DNA: TGTGCCAGCAGCGTAGGAGGAGACAGGGTACATTCCGGGGAGCTGTTTTTT

clone size: few
D gene: NA
V gene: TRBV18
J gene: TRBJ1-3
CDR3 protein: CASSPQYSSGNTIYF
CDR3 DNA: TGTGCCAGCTCACCCCAATACAGCTCTGGAAACACCATATATTTT

clone size: NA
D gene: NA
V gene: TRBV28
J gene: TRBJ2-1
CDR3 protein: CASSFWQINEQFF
CDR3 DNA: TGTGCCAGCAGTTTTTGGCAGATCAATGAGCAGTTCTTC

clone size: few
D gene: NA
V gene: TRBV7-2
J gene: TRBJ2-5
CDR3 protein: CASRASQETQYF
CDR3 DNA: TGTGCCAGCAGGGCTAGCCAAGAGACCCAGTACTTC

clone size: many
D gene: TRBD2
V gene: TRBV10-3
J gene: TRBJ2-1
CDR3 protein: CAISERTSGSSSYNEQFF
CDR3 DNA: TGTGCCATCAGTGAGCGGACTAGCGGGTCCAGCTCCTACAATGAGCAGTTCTTC

clone size: NA
D gene: NA
V gene: TRBV12-3/TRBV12-4
J gene: TRBJ2-7
CDR3 protein: CASSLATYEQYF
CDR3 DNA: TGTGCCAGCAGCCTAGCCACATACGAGCAGTACTTC

clone size: once
D gene: NA
V gene: TRBV23-1
J gene: TRBJ1-5
CDR3 protein: CASKPWGSCNQPQHF
CDR3 DNA: TGCGCCAGCAAACCATGGGGTAGTTGCAATCAGCCCCAGCATTTT

clone size: many
D gene: NA
V gene: TRBV5-1
J gene: TRBJ2-3
CDR3 protein: CASSLDRADTQYF
CDR3 DNA: TGCGCCAGCAGCTTGGATCGGGCAGATACGCAGTATTTT

clone size: many
D gene: NA
V gene: TRBV10-3
J gene: TRBJ2-2
CDR3 protein: CAISPRGEDTGELFF
CDR3 DNA: TGTGCCATCAGTCCCAGGGGTGAGGACACCGGGGAGCTGTTTTTT

clone size: NA
D gene: NA
V gene: TRBV2
J gene: TRBJ2-1
CDR3 protein: CASRIDSGQVF
CDR3 DNA: TGTGCCAGCAGGATTGACAGTGGCCAGGTCTTC

clone size: few
D gene: TRBD1
V gene: TRBV6-2/TRBV6-3
J gene: TRBJ2-7
CDR3 protein: CASGSRQGRGYEQYF
CDR3 DNA: TGTGCCAGCGGCTCCAGACAGGGAAGGGGTTACGAGCAGTACTTC

clone size: many
D gene: NA
V gene: TRBV6-1
J gene: TRBJ2-3
CDR3 protein: CASTIRSTRDTQYF
CDR3 DNA: TGTGCCAGCACCATCCGGTCCACGAGAGATACGCAGTATTTT

clone size: few
D gene: TRBD2
V gene: TRBV20-1
J gene: TRBJ2-3
CDR3 protein: CSATTGTTPQDTQYF
CDR3 DNA: TGCAGTGCTACAACCGGGACTACGCCTCAAGATACGCAGTATTTT

clone size: few
D gene: NA
V gene: TRBV7-7
J gene: TRBJ2-7
CDR3 protein: CASRLSPWGDLSSYEQYF
CDR3 DNA: TGTGCTAGCAGACTATCGCCGTGGGGGGACCTAAGCTCCTACGAGCAGTACTTC

clone size: NA
D gene: NA
V gene: TRBV28
J gene: TRBJ2-7
CDR3 protein: CASRGALGGGSYEQYF
CDR3 DNA: TGTGCCAGCAGGGGAGCTCTGGGAGGTGGGTCCTACGAGCAGTACTTC

clone size: few
D gene: NA
V gene: TRBV20-1
J gene: TRBJ2-3
CDR3 protein: CSAQGLADTQYF
CDR3 DNA: TGCAGTGCTCAGGGGCTCGCAGATACGCAGTATTTT

clone size: few
D gene: NA
V gene: TRBV6-2/TRBV6-3
J gene: TRBJ2-3
CDR3 protein: CASSYYRSDTQYF
CDR3 DNA: TGTGCCAGCAGTTATTATAGGAGTGATACGCAGTATTTT

clone size: NA
D gene: NA
V gene: TRBV6-2/TRBV6-3
J gene: TRBJ2-7
CDR3 protein: CASSYSGESSYEQYF
CDR3 DNA: TGTGCCAGCAGTTACTCGGGCGAGAGCTCCTACGAGCAGTACTTC

clone size: many
D gene: NA
V gene: TRBV10-3
J gene: TRBJ2-5
CDR3 protein: CAISGGGQETQYF
CDR3 DNA: TGTGCCATCAGTGGGGGCGGACAAGAGACCCAGTACTTC

clone size: NA
D gene: NA
V gene: TRBV2
J gene: TRBJ1-6
CDR3 protein: CASSEALGQGNSPLHF
CDR3 DNA: TGTGCCAGCAGTGAAGCGCTTGGTCAGGGGAATTCACCCCTCCACTTT

clone size: few
D gene: NA
V gene: TRBV6-1
J gene: TRBJ2-5
CDR3 protein: CASTGHQYQETQYF
CDR3 DNA: TGTGCCAGCACCGGACACCAGTACCAAGAGACCCAGTACTTC

clone size: few
D gene: TRBD2
V gene: TRBV6-1
J gene: TRBJ2-1
CDR3 protein: CASSPSAGGRYNEQFF
CDR3 DNA: TGTGCCAGCAGCCCCTCAGCGGGGGGGCGCTACAATGAGCAGTTCTTC

clone size: few
D gene: NA
V gene: TRBV18
J gene: TRBJ2-3
CDR3 protein: CASSQLAVSTDTQYF
CDR3 DNA: TGTGCCAGCTCACAACTAGCTGTAAGCACAGATACGCAGTATTTT

clone size: many
D gene: NA
V gene: TRBV12-3/TRBV12-4
J gene: TRBJ1-5
CDR3 protein: CASSPRGNSNQPQHF
CDR3 DNA: TGTGCCAGCAGCCCTCGAGGGAATAGCAATCAGCCCCAGCATTTT

clone size: NA
D gene: TRBD2
V gene: TRBV28
J gene: TRBJ2-3
CDR3 protein: CASSLYGGGNTQYF
CDR3 DNA: TGTGCCAGCAGTTTATATGGGGGGGGGAATACGCAGTATTTT

clone size: few
D gene: NA
V gene: TRBV12-3/TRBV12-4
J gene: TRBJ2-5
CDR3 protein: CASSPTPSRTETQYF
CDR3 DNA: TGTGCCAGCAGTCCGACTCCCTCTAGAACGGAGACCCAGTACTTC

clone size: NA
D gene: NA
V gene: TRBV5-1
J gene: TRBJ2-3
CDR3 protein: CASSESTDTQYF
CDR3 DNA: TGCGCCAGCAGCGAAAGCACAGATACGCAGTATTTT

clone size: NA
D gene: TRBD1
V gene: TRBV5-5
J gene: TRBJ2-7
CDR3 protein: CASSLVGVPTGPKYF
CDR3 DNA: TGTGCCAGCAGCTTGGTGGGCGTACCGACAGGGCCCAAGTACTTC

clone size: many
D gene: NA
V gene: TRBV11-2
J gene: TRBJ2-5
CDR3 protein: CASAKTGQETQYF
CDR3 DNA: TGTGCCTCCGCCAAGACAGGTCAAGAGACCCAGTACTTC

clone size: many
D gene: TRBD2
V gene: TRBV11-2
J gene: TRBJ2-1
CDR3 protein: CASSLVAGGHYNEQFF
CDR3 DNA: TGTGCCAGCAGCTTAGTAGCGGGAGGGCACTACAATGAGCAGTTCTTC

clone size: few
D gene: TRBD2
V gene: TRBV20-1
J gene: TRBJ2-5
CDR3 protein: CSASASGTSGTPSHQETQYF
CDR3 DNA: TGCAGTGCTTCCGCCTCCGGGACTAGCGGGACCCCTTCCCACCAAGAGACCCAGTACTTC

clone size: once
D gene: TRBD1
V gene: TRBV5-1
J gene: TRBJ2-7
CDR3 protein: CASSLAPGGVSYEQYF
CDR3 DNA: TGCGCCAGCAGCTTGGCCCCAGGGGGAGTTTCCTACGAGCAGTACTTC

clone size: many
D gene: NA
V gene: TRBV20-1
J gene: TRBJ1-3
CDR3 protein: CSAPAEMGNTIYF
CDR3 DNA: TGCAGTGCTCCCGCGGAGATGGGAAACACCATATATTTT

clone size: many
D gene: TRBD2
V gene: TRBV4-2
J gene: TRBJ2-3
CDR3 protein: CASSQVSGGASHTQYF
CDR3 DNA: TGTGCCAGCAGCCAAGTAAGCGGGGGGGCCTCTCATACGCAGTATTTT

clone size: NA
D gene: NA
V gene: TRBV5-1
J gene: TRBJ2-5
CDR3 protein: CASSLDHGETQYF
CDR3 DNA: TGCGCCAGCAGCTTGGATCATGGGGAGACCCAGTACTTC

clone size: few
D gene: NA
V gene: TRBV7-9
J gene: TRBJ2-3
CDR3 protein: CASSLGQPRGADTQYF
CDR3 DNA: TGTGCCAGCAGCTTAGGACAGCCAAGGGGTGCAGATACGCAGTATTTT

clone size: many
D gene: NA
V gene: TRBV5-1
J gene: TRBJ2-7
CDR3 protein: CASSLVRSYEQYF
CDR3 DNA: TGCGCCAGCAGCTTGGTCAGATCCTACGAGCAGTACTTC

clone size: NA
D gene: NA
V gene: TRBV3-1
J gene: TRBJ2-7
CDR3 protein: CASSQDKDEQYF
CDR3 DNA: TGTGCCAGCAGCCAAGATAAGGACGAGCAGTACTTC

clone size: NA
D gene: NA
V gene: TRBV6-2/TRBV6-3
J gene: TRBJ1-5
CDR3 protein: CASSLRTDNQPQHF
CDR3 DNA: TGTGCCAGCAGTCTACGGACGGACAATCAGCCCCAGCATTTT

clone size: many
D gene: TRBD1
V gene: TRBV7-3
J gene: TRBJ2-1
CDR3 protein: CASSLRDRVDNEQFF
CDR3 DNA: TGTGCCAGCAGCTTAAGGGACAGGGTGGACAATGAGCAGTTCTTC

clone size: few
D gene: NA
V gene: TRBV6-2/TRBV6-3
J gene: TRBJ2-5
CDR3 protein: CASSDPYARETQYF
CDR3 DNA: TGTGCCAGCAGTGACCCCTACGCCCGGGAGACCCAGTACTTC

clone size: few
D gene: TRBD2
V gene: TRBV28
J gene: TRBJ2-5
CDR3 protein: CASGSPGLAIQETQYF
CDR3 DNA: TGTGCCAGCGGATCTCCGGGACTAGCGATTCAAGAGACCCAGTACTTC

clone size: few
D gene: TRBD1
V gene: TRBV7-9
J gene: TRBJ2-2
CDR3 protein: CASRKDRGPNTGELFF
CDR3 DNA: TGTGCCAGCAGGAAGGACAGGGGCCCGAACACCGGGGAGCTGTTTTTT

clone size: few
D gene: NA
V gene: TRBV20-1
J gene: TRBJ2-7
CDR3 protein: CSARAGDTVGREQYF
CDR3 DNA: TGCAGTGCTAGAGCTGGGGACACCGTCGGGCGCGAGCAGTACTTC

clone size: NA
D gene: TRBD1
V gene: TRBV2
J gene: TRBJ1-3
CDR3 protein: CASSSQGASGNTIYF
CDR3 DNA: TGTGCCAGCAGTTCACAGGGGGCCTCTGGAAACACCATATATTTT

clone size: NA
D gene: NA
V gene: TRBV5-1
J gene: TRBJ2-6
CDR3 protein: CASRFDVSGANVLTF
CDR3 DNA: TGCGCCAGCAGGTTTGACGTCTCTGGGGCCAACGTCCTGACTTTC

clone size: few
D gene: NA
V gene: TRBV6-2/TRBV6-3
J gene: TRBJ1-2
CDR3 protein: CASRKDRNYGYTF
CDR3 DNA: TGTGCCAGCAGAAAAGACAGAAACTATGGCTACACCTTC